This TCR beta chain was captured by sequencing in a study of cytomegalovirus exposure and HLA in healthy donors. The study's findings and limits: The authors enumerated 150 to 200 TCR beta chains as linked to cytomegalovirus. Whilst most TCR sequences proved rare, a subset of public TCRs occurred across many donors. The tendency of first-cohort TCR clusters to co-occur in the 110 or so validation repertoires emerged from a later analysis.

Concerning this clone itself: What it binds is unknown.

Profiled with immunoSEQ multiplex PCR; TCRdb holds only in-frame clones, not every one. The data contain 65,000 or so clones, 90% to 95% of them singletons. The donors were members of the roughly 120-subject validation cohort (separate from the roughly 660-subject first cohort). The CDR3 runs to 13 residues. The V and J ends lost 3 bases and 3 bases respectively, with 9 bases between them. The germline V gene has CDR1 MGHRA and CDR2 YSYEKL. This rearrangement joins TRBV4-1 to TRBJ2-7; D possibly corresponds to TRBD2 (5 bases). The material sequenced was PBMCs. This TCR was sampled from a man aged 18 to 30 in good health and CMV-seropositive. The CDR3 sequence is CASSHVAGYEQYF. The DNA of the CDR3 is TGCGCCAGCAGCCATGTGGCGGGCTACGAGCAGTACTTC.